This T cell receptor beta chain originates from a study of T cells in Graves' hyperthyroidism and ophthalmopathy. Overall study: Peripheral blood was secured at the point of initial diagnosis, before any treatment. Study results and limitations: Ophthalmopathy and stable hyperthyroidism were separated by a 13 V-J model.

Thyroid ultrasound, orbital computed tomography, clinical symptoms, and serum thyroxine and TRAb underpinned diagnoses. PBMCs were derived from 7.5 to 10 ml fresh peripheral blood. CDR3 length: 14 residues. The germline V gene has CDR1 SGHKS and CDR2 YYEKEE (reference sequence). Trimming stripped 1 base from V and 1 base from J, with 8 bases between. Worth noting for this clonotype: Its antigen is as yet unknown.

There were TCR beta CDR3 regions amplified from RNA transcripts. The HTBI primer set was used in a first-round RT-PCR of the TCR CDR3. TCRdb re-called the multiplex PCR reads with MiXCR, one entry per CDR3 protein. The sample contains about 680,000 distinct CDR3 sequences, under 45% of which appear only once. The receptor was derived from a woman aged 40 to 50 with Graves' hyperthyroidism. Sample: blood. The V and J genes are TRBV5-5 and TRBJ1-1, with D hard to call. The CDR3 bases are TGTGCCAGCAGCTTGTCCCACCGGAACACTGAAGCTTTCTTT. Translation: CASSLSHRNTEAFF.